This TCR beta chain was retrieved from a study of T-cell memory formation after mild COVID-19. Study-wide results and limits: Contracting CD4+ clones lay largely in CM and EM, with CD8+ ones residing in EMRA.

After removal of 2 bases from V and 6 bases from J, the junction contained 6 bases not matched to a gene. The CDR3 contains 15 residues. The germline V gene encodes CDR1 SGHNT and CDR2 YYREEE (reference sequence). MiXCR, run by TCRdb on the 5' RACE reads, gives a single entry per CDR3 protein. The sample includes 390,000 or so distinct CDR3 sequences, about 15% of them seen just once. Comment on this clonotype: The antigen remains undetermined.

The V call is TRBV5-4, the J call TRBJ2-3; 10 nucleotides align to TRBD1. Sequenced material: PBMCs or a T cell subset sorted from them (not recorded which). The sequence came from a man younger than 35 who had mild COVID-19 (a few samples of this study predate the infection). Cell type and time point are not known. CDR3 in amino acids: CASSFLGQGIDTQYF. The CDR3 DNA follows: TGTGCCAGCAGCTTTTTGGGACAGGGGATCGATACGCAGTATTTT.